This T cell receptor beta chain was captured by sequencing in a study of blood T cells in healthy people across ages. This clonotype has more than one count but fewer than ten. CDR1 is MDHEN and CDR2 is SYDVKM in the germline V gene. This CDR3 is 14 amino acids long. The ends were cut back, 4 bases at V and 2 bases at J, with 11 bases in the middle. The authors ran a second PCR of roughly 6 to 11 cycles using a sample-barcoded 5' primer and a J-beta primer mix. TCRdb reprocessed the 5' RACE reads via MiXCR and lists one record per CDR3 protein. The sample carries about 540,000 distinct CDR3 sequences, more than 20% recorded once. These data also featured in a second study, about T cells of mothers and their children. From that paper: Sample barcodes and 2-4 random nucleotides came from the second PCR's M1S primer. Over 9.5 million reads per mother and some 2.9 million per child were obtained. Thymic selection molds TCR recombination output in a comparable way in related and unrelated pairs.

This chain uses TRBV28 with TRBJ2-5; D perhaps matches TRBD2 (5 bases). This sequence was found in a boy aged 5-17 years in good health. Sequenced material: blood. The CDR3 spells CASSSPAAQETQYF. Here the CDR3 DNA reads TGTGCCAGCAGTTCCCCAGCGGCGCAAGAGACCCAGTACTTC.